The source of this T cell receptor beta chain is a study of blood T cell repertoires in COVID-19. For the study at large: Collection of acute and convalescent COVID-19 samples took place in the United States, Italy and Spain.

Methods used by the authors: The assay estimated nucleated cells by amplifying reference gene primers. Only in-frame clones appear in the TCRdb table, and some are missing; sequencing was by immunoSEQ multiplex PCR. V and J calls and clone size are given by that table; D and trimming were obtained from the DNA. The data contain about 360,000 clones, 85% to 90% of them singletons. Trimming stripped 2 bases from V and 0 bases from J, with 9 bases between. Germline CDR1 SGHKS, CDR2 YYEKEE (reference sequence). The CDR3 sequence is 16 residues long. The TCR comes from a human donor in a cohort sampled during active COVID-19. The sequenced sample was peripheral blood. The V and J genes are TRBV5-5 and TRBJ2-6; D ambiguous. The CDR3 loop reads CASSLSPDSGANVLTF. The CDR3 coding sequence is TGTGCCAGCAGCTTATCCCCAGACTCTGGGGCCAACGTCCTGACTTTC.